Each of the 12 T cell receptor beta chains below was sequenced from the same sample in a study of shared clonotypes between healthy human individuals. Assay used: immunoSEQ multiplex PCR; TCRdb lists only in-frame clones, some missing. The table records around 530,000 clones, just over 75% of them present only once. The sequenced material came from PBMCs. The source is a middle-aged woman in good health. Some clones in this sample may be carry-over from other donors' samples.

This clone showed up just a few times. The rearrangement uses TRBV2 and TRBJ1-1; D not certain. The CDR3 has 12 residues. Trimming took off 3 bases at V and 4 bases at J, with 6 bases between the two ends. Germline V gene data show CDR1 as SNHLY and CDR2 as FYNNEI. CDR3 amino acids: CASSEEGTEAFF. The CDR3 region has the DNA TGTGCCAGCAGTGAGGAGGGCACTGAAGCTTTCTTT.

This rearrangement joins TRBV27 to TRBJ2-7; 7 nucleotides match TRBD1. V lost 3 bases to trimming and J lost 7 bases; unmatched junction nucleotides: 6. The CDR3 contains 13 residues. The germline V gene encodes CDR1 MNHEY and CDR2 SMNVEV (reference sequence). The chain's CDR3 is CASSFHRGDEQYF. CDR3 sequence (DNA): TGTGCCAGCAGTTTCCACAGGGGCGATGAGCAGTACTTC.

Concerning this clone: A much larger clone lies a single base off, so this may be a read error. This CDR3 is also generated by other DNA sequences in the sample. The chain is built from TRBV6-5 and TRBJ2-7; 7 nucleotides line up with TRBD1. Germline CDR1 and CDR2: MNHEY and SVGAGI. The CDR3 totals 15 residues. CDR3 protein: CASSYSGTAVYEQYF. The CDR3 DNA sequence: TGCGCCAGCAGTTACTCGGGGACAGCTGTGTACGAGCAGTACTTC.

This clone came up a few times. CDR3 nucleotide sequence: TGTGCCAGCAGTCGGGGGTCGAGCACAGATACGCAGTATTTT. Protein: CASSRGSSTDTQYF. The chain is built from TRBV6-1 and TRBJ2-3; the D gene is possibly TRBD2 (6 bases). This CDR3 is 14 amino acids long. The ends were cut back, 5 bases at V and 0 bases at J, with 9 bases in the middle. CDR1 is MNHNS, CDR2 SASEGT, per germline.

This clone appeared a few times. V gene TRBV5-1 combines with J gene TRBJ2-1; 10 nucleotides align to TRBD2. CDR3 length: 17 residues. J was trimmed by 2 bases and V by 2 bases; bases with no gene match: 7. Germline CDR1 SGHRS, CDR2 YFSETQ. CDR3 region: CASSLQGLASPYNEQFF. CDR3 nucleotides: TGCGCCAGCAGCTTACAGGGACTAGCGTCCCCCTACAATGAGCAGTTCTTC.

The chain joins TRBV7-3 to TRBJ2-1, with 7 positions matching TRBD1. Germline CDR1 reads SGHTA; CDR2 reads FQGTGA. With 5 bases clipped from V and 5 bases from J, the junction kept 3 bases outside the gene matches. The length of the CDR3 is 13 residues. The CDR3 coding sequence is TGTGCCAGCAGCCGGGGACAGAACAATGAGCAGTTCTTC. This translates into CASSRGQNNEQFF.

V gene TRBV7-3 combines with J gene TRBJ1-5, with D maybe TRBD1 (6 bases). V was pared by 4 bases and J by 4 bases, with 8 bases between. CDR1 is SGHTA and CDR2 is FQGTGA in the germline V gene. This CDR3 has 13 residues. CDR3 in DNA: TGTGCCAGCAGCTCGGACAGAAATCAGCCCCAGCATTTT. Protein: CASSSDRNQPQHF.

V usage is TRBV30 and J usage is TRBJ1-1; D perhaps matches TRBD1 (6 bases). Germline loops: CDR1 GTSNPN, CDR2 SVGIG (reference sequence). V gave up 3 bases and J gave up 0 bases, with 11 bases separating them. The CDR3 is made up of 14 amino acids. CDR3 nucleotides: TGTGCCTGGAGCGCAGGGGTCCTGAACACTGAAGCTTTCTTT. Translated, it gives CAWSAGVLNTEAFF.

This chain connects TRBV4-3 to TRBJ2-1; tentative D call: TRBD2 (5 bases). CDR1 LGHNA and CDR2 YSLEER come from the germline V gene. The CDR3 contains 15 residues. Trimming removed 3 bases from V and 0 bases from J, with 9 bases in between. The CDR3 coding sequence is TGCGCCAGCAGCCAGGGGAGTTCCTCCTACAATGAGCAGTTCTTC. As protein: CASSQGSSSYNEQFF.

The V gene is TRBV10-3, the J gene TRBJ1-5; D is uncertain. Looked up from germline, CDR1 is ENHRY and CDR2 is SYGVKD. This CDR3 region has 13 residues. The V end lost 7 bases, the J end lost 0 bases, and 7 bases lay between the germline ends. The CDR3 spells CAINRDSNQPQHF. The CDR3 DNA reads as TGTGCCATCAATCGCGATAGCAATCAGCCCCAGCATTTT.

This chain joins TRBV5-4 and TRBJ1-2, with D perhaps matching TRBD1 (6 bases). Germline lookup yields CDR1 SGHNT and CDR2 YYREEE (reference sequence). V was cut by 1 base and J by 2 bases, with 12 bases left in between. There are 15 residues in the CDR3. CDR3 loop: CASSLSTGLNYGYTF. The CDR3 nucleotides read TGTGCCAGCAGCTTGAGCACAGGGTTAAACTATGGCTACACCTTC.

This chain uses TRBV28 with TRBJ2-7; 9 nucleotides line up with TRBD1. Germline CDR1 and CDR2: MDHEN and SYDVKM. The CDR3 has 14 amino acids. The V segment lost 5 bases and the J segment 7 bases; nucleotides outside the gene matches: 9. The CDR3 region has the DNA TGTGCCAGCAGTCTACAGGGGGCTTATGGGGAGCAGTACTTC. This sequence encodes CASSLQGAYGEQYF.